This T cell receptor (beta chain) was captured by sequencing in a study of blood T cell repertoires in COVID-19. Across the whole study: Acute and convalescent COVID-19 samples came from the United States, Italy and Spain.

Assay used: immunoSEQ multiplex PCR; TCRdb lists only in-frame clones, some missing. The sample lists about 200,000 clones, roughly 81% occurring once. This CDR3 contains 13 residues. Trimming took 3 bases from V and 3 from J, leaving 9 bases between them. Germline CDR1 reads KGHSH; CDR2 reads LQKENI. This clone was seen only a few times. The chain combines TRBV18 with TRBJ2-7, with D possibly being TRBD1 (6 bases). The source is a woman in her 70s with active or convalescent COVID-19. The sequenced sample consisted of peripheral blood. CDR3 in amino acids: CASSPGHVYEQYF. In DNA form, the CDR3 reads TGTGCCAGCTCACCGGGACACGTCTACGAGCAGTACTTC.